Listed below are T cell receptor beta chains from one sample, sequenced in a study of cytomegalovirus exposure and HLA in healthy donors. Produced via immunoSEQ multiplex PCR; TCRdb's table is partial and in-frame only. In the table there are about 93,000 clones, 65% of which are singletons. The material sequenced was PBMCs. Receptors originate from a boy under 18 in good health and CMV-seropositive. CDR3s leave out the opening cysteine and the closing phenylalanine or tryptophan. The order of the fields is V gene, CDR3 protein.

V: TRBV6-6
CDR3: ASSYGVYNEQF

V: TRBV9
CDR3: ASSDPFSNYGYT

V: TRBV6-5
CDR3: ASSYSSGRVAF

V: TRBV10-3
CDR3: AISDSNTEAF

V: TRBV6-5
CDR3: ASKRGQGDGYT

V: TRBV7-9
CDR3: ASSTSTGTRGEKLF

V: TRBV5-4
CDR3: ASSQSGSGRWTYEQY

V: TRBV7-3
CDR3: ASSPTGDYGYT

V: TRBV16
CDR3: ASSHGHFYGYT

V: TRBV13
CDR3: ASSPRDTEAF

V: TRBV5-4
CDR3: ASSLGILSDYGYT

V: TRBV18
CDR3: ASSRDNSNTGELF

V: TRBV7-2
CDR3: ASSDPSSTDTQY

V: TRBV29-1
CDR3: SVLDRDYGYT

V: TRBV19
CDR3: ASSLTPMNTEAF

V: TRBV27
CDR3: ASRPTGTYEQY

V: TRBV9
CDR3: ASSVDRGHAYEQY

V: TRBV10-1
CDR3: ASSEGSTITDTQY

V: TRBV2
CDR3: ASSVDRDQPQH

V: TRBV6-1
CDR3: ASSEVPGQGDQPQH

V: TRBV19
CDR3: ASSIGRGGYEQY

V: TRBV4-3
CDR3: ASSRGTRGAYEQY

V: TRBV5-1
CDR3: ASSYSGTGGGYYEQY

V: TRBV11-2
CDR3: ASSFGRAEAF

V: TRBV5-6
CDR3: ASSAVNYKVLF

V: TRBV15
CDR3: ATSRGGGVGGNTGELF

V: TRBV6-1
CDR3: ASSDSPWAQPQH

V: TRBV5-4
CDR3: ASSSRTSGGTDTQY

V: TRBV4-1
CDR3: ASSQAGNYEQY

V: TRBV19
CDR3: ASSRAGTGTDTQY

V: TRBV6-5
CDR3: ASSYLTGGTYGYT

V: TRBV18
CDR3: ASSPQPPTGGTEAF

V: TRBV19
CDR3: ASLRGNMNTEAF

V: TRBV19
CDR3: ASSRAEAYEQY

V: TRBV10-1
CDR3: ASSDRGDGPTGELF

V: TRBV4-1
CDR3: ASSQDGDSYNEQF

V: TRBV30
CDR3: AWSVRGTGNQPQH

V: TRBV27
CDR3: ASSSGVGQPQH

V: TRBV30
CDR3: AWIQPGRAGSSYNEQF

V: TRBV7-8
CDR3: ASSSRVDSGNTIY

V: TRBV4-1
CDR3: ASSQGPGAVYEQF

V: TRBV30
CDR3: AWKSRGAVTGELF

V: TRBV27
CDR3: ASTVLAGGEQF

V: TRBV4-1
CDR3: ASSQGDQPQH

V: TRBV5-4
CDR3: ASSLGQSPYEQY

V: TRBV5-4
CDR3: ASSSSDNYEQY

V: TRBV4-3
CDR3: ASSQGRGNTEAL

V: TRBV29-1
CDR3: SVEFDNEQF

V: TRBV7-9
CDR3: ASSLAAGNTEAF

V: TRBV15
CDR3: ATSGPAGGLNTQY

V: TRBV7-2
CDR3: ASSSRPPSGSSYEQY

V: TRBV7-9
CDR3: ASTLFGELF

V: TRBV4-3
CDR3: ASSQASVGTTSYEQY

V: TRBV11-2
CDR3: ASSLDWSDIYEQY

V: TRBV5-1
CDR3: ASSLDWGGSEAF

V: TRBV6-5
CDR3: ASLRLGSYEQY

V: TRBV29-1
CDR3: SVVGQGASTDTQY

V: TRBV19
CDR3: ASGMTGDSGANVLT